In its sample, the clone carrying this TCR beta chain was seen a few times. Its antigen is as yet unknown. This sample stems from a study of cytomegalovirus exposure and HLA in healthy donors. Overall study results and limits: TCR beta chain V- and J-gene trimming was linked, in a later analysis, to a missense variant in DCLRE1C. Sequence variants that were highly shared formed a cluster that was likely a sequencing artifact. An assumption of roughly uniform sequencing depth across donors underlay the presence/absence analyses.

CDR1 LGHNA and CDR2 YNFKEQ come from the germline V gene. After removal of 5 bases from V and 5 bases from J, the junction contained 3 bases not matched to a gene. This CDR3 region has 14 residues. In the PCR, 60 Vbeta and 13 Jbeta primers were used. The data were produced by immunoSEQ multiplex PCR, yet TCRdb's version contains in-frame clones alone and is incomplete. Among roughly 150,000 clones listed, 70% to 80% were seen once. J is TRBJ2-1 and V is TRBV4-2, with 10 positions matching TRBD2. This sequence originates from a woman aged 60 to 75 in good health and CMV-seropositive. Sequencing input: PBMCs. The CDR3 loop is CASSGSGRDNEQFF. The CDR3 bases are TGTGCCAGCAGCGGGAGCGGGAGGGACAATGAGCAGTTCTTC.